These T cell receptor beta chains were read from a single sample in a study of glioma-infiltrating T cells. TCRdb used MiXCR to reprocess the multiplex PCR reads, holding one entry per CDR3 protein. The table has about 180,000 distinct CDR3 sequences, about 40% seen once. Sequencing input: glioma tissue, nonneoplastic brain tissue, or PBMCs (not recorded which). Receptors were obtained from a human donor with low-grade glioma or glioblastoma, undergoing nonglioma brain surgery, or in good health (not recorded which). The CDR3 runs from the conserved cysteine through the conserved F or W. D genes are given only for firm matches. The listing skips clone size in some rows; elsewhere it reads once, few, many or a size class.

clone_size j_call v_call d_call cdr3_nt cdr3_aa
few TRBJ2-1 TRBV12-3/TRBV12-4 TRBD2 TGTGCCAGCAGTTTAGGCGGGAGTCTCGATGAGCAGTTCTTC CASSLGGSLDEQFF
. TRBJ2-1 TRBV27 . TGTGCCGCCCGACGGACTGGCGCGATATACAATGAGCAGTTCTTC CAARRTGAIYNEQFF
many TRBJ2-5 TRBV28 TRBD2 TGTGCCACTAGGGCTAGCGGGAGAGAGACCCAGTACTTC CATRASGRETQYF
few TRBJ1-5 TRBV19 . TGTGCCAGTACCCCTGGAGGAGGGATTCAGCCCCAGCATTTT CASTPGGGIQPQHF
. TRBJ1-5 TRBV5-5 . TGTGCCAGCAGCGGCCGGGGGGACGGGGATCAGCCCCAGCATTTT CASSGRGDGDQPQHF
many TRBJ2-1 TRBV28 TRBD2 TGTGCCAGCAGTCCCCTTGGTAGCGGGGTCTACAATGAGCAGTTCTTC CASSPLGSGVYNEQFF
few TRBJ1-3 TRBV14 . TGTGCCAGCAGCCAAGGATCACGCACAGGAAACACCATATATTTT CASSQGSRTGNTIYF
few TRBJ1-2 TRBV19 TRBD1 TGTGCCAGTAGTACCCAGAGGGACAGAGACTATGGCTACACCTTC CASSTQRDRDYGYTF
few TRBJ1-4 TRBV12-3/TRBV12-4 . TGTGCCAGCAGTTTAAAAGGAGCAACTAATGAAAAACTGTTTTTT CASSLKGATNEKLFF
many TRBJ2-3 TRBV2 . TGTGCCAGCAGTGGTCGAGATACGCAGTATTTT CASSGRDTQYF
few TRBJ2-3 TRBV7-3 . TGTGCCAGCAGCCTAACCGGGGGTGTAAGAGATACGCAGTATTTT CASSLTGGVRDTQYF
. TRBJ2-5 TRBV6-1 . TGTGCCAGCAGTACTTTGGAGGAGGTCCAAGGGACCCAGTACTTC CASSTLEEVQGTQYF
many TRBJ1-2 TRBV2 TRBD1 TGTGCCAGCAGTGGGTGGAGGGGGCCTGGCTACACCTTC CASSGWRGPGYTF
. TRBJ2-7 TRBV20-1 . TGCAGTGCTATCGTGAGTCATTCCTACGAGCAGTACTTC CSAIVSHSYEQYF
many TRBJ2-1 TRBV20-1 TRBD2 TGCAGTGCTTCCGGGACTAGCGGGAGAAGTGAGCAGTTCTTC CSASGTSGRSEQFF
once TRBJ1-1 TRBV29-1 . TGCAGCGTTTTCAGCGGCGGAGTTTCGTCTGCTTTCTTT CSVFSGGVSSAFF
few TRBJ2-1 TRBV10-3 TRBD2 TGTGCCATCAGTGATCTGACTAGCGGGAGGAATGAGCAGTTCTTC CAISDLTSGRNEQFF
. TRBJ2-1 TRBV29-1 . TGCAGCGACAGACTGGCGAATGAGCAGTTCTTC CSDRLANEQFF
. TRBJ2-1 TRBV24-1 TRBD1 TGTGCCACCAGTGATCCCGGACAGGGGAGAAGCAATGAGAAGTTCTTC CATSDPGQGRSNEKFF
many TRBJ1-1 TRBV28 . TGTGCCAGCAGATCCGCAGGAGGGCTGGGCACTGAAGCTTTCTTT CASRSAGGLGTEAFF
many TRBJ1-5 TRBV20-1 . TGCAGTGCTATGCGGGAGGTCAATCAGCCCCAGCATTTT CSAMREVNQPQHF
. TRBJ2-7 TRBV3-1 . TGTGCCAGCAGCCCCAAACAGGGATCGGAGAAGTACTTC CASSPKQGSEKYF
. TRBJ2-2 TRBV29-1 . TGCAGCGTTGATTCTTTGGACACCGGGGAGCTGTTTTTT CSVDSLDTGELFF
many TRBJ2-3 TRBV2 . TGTGCCAGCAGCCTCAGCGGCTTGACAGATACGCAGTATTTT CASSLSGLTDTQYF
. TRBJ1-2 TRBV12-5 . TGTGCTAGTGGCCCCGGACAGATTCACTATGGCTACACCTTC CASGPGQIHYGYTF
. TRBJ2-1 TRBV29-1 . TGCAGCGTTGAAGATCCCCGGACAGAGCAGTTCTTC CSVEDPRTEQFF
once TRBJ2-6 TRBV29-1 . TGCAGCGTTGAAAGCAATTCCTCTGGGGCCAACGTCCTGACTTTC CSVESNSSGANVLTF
few TRBJ1-2 TRBV5-8 . TGTGCCAGCAGCTTGGAATCGCGTGGCTACACCTTC CASSLESRGYTF
many TRBJ2-7 TRBV27 TRBD2 TGTGCCAGCAGTGATCGACTAGCGGCTACCTACGAGCAGTACTTC CASSDRLAATYEQYF
. TRBJ2-1 TRBV29-1 . TGCAGCGTTGAAGGGAGCGATAACTCCTACAATGAGCAGTTCTTC CSVEGSDNSYNEQFF
many TRBJ2-4 TRBV27 . TGTGCCAGCAGTGCCGGGACTCGAGACATTCAGTACTTC CASSAGTRDIQYF
few TRBJ2-5 TRBV6-4 . TGTGCCAGCAGTCCCGAGGGGGGAGAGACCCAGTACTTC CASSPEGGETQYF
many TRBJ1-5 TRBV28 . TGTGCCAGCAGTTTTGGTAGCAATCAGCCCCAGCATTTT CASSFGSNQPQHF
many TRBJ2-5 TRBV28 TRBD2 TGTGCCGTGCGCAAACTGGGGCTAGCGGGTCTGGAGACCCAGTACTTC CAVRKLGLAGLETQYF
many TRBJ2-7 TRBV3-1 . TGTGCCAGCAGCCAAGGAATCGGCTACGAGCAGTACTTC CASSQGIGYEQYF
many TRBJ2-3 TRBV2 . TGTGCCAGCCGAGAAAGAGATACGCAGTATTTT CASRERDTQYF
. TRBJ1-1 TRBV12-3/TRBV12-4 . TGTGCCAGAAGCGCCCAGGGGAGCGCTGAAGGTTTCTTT CARSAQGSAEGFF
many TRBJ1-1 TRBV28 . TGTGCCAGCAGTTTGGTGGGGAAAGCCGGAAAAGCTTTCTTT CASSLVGKAGKAFF
many TRBJ2-7 TRBV15 . TGTGCCACCAGCAGAGATAAGGGGTTCTACTACGAGCAGTACTTC CATSRDKGFYYEQYF
many TRBJ1-1 TRBV12-3/TRBV12-4 . TGTGCCAGCAGTTTAGACGTCTGGGTGTTGAACACTGAAGCTTTCTTT CASSLDVWVLNTEAFF
. TRBJ2-5 TRBV19 . TGTGCCAGTAGTGCCTCCCTGCAAGAGACCCAGTACTTC CASSASLQETQYF
. TRBJ2-3 TRBV5-6 . TGTGCCAGCAGCCCCAATGGGGGCACAGATACGCAGTATTTT CASSPNGGTDTQYF
many TRBJ1-1 TRBV5-4 . TGTGCCAGCAGGGAAAGAGGACGGCCCGGGAGGACTGAAGCTTTCTTT CASRERGRPGRTEAFF
many TRBJ2-5 TRBV7-8 . TGTGCCAGCAGCTTAGGTTGGAGGGCAGAGACCCAGTACTTC CASSLGWRAETQYF
. TRBJ2-7 TRBV9 . TGTGCCAGCAGCCCCAATACCTACGAGCAGTACTTC CASSPNTYEQYF
. TRBJ2-7 TRBV5-5 . TGTGCCAGCAGCTTCGGGGTCGCGGGGAGTGAGCAGTACTTC CASSFGVAGSEQYF
. TRBJ1-1 TRBV14 . TGTGCCAGAAGCCAGGTAGTTTACACTGAAGCTTTCTTT CARSQVVYTEAFF
. TRBJ1-1 TRBV29-1 . TGCAGCGTTGAGACCACCAGTGAAGCTTTCTTT CSVETTSEAFF
. TRBJ1-5 TRBV7-2 . TGTGCCAGCATCCCCTGGGCACAGGGTAATCAGCCCCAGCATTTT CASIPWAQGNQPQHF
many TRBJ2-1 TRBV27 . TGTGCCAGCAGTCCGAGAGCGGCTAGCTCCTACAATGAGCAGTTCTTC CASSPRAASSYNEQFF
. TRBJ2-4 TRBV18 . TGTGCCAGCTCACCAGGACCAGCCAAAAACATTCAGTACTTC CASSPGPAKNIQYF
many TRBJ2-5 TRBV5-4 TRBD2 TGTGCCAGCAGCGGCACTAGCGGTGAGACCCAGTACTTC CASSGTSGETQYF
many TRBJ2-3 TRBV20-1 TRBD2 TGCGTCGGACTAGCGGGAGCACCGACAGATACGCAGTATTTT CVGLAGAPTDTQYF